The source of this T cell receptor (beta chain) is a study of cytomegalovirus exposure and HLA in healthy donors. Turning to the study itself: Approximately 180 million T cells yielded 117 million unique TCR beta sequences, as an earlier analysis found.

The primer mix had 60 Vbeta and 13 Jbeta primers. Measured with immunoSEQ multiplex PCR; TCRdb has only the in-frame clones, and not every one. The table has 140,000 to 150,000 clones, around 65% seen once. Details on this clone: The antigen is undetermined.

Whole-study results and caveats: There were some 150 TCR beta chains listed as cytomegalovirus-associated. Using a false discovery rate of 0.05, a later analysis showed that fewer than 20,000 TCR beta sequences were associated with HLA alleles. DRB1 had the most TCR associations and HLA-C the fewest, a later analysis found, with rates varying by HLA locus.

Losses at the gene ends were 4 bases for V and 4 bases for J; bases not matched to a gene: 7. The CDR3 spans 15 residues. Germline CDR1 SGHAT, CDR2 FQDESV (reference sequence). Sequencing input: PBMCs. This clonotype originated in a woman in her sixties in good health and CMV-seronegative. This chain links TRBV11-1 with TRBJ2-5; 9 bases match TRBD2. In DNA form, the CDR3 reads TGTGCCAGCAGCTCCCCAGCGGGGGGACCAGAGACCCAGTACTTC. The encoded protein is CASSSPAGGPETQYF.